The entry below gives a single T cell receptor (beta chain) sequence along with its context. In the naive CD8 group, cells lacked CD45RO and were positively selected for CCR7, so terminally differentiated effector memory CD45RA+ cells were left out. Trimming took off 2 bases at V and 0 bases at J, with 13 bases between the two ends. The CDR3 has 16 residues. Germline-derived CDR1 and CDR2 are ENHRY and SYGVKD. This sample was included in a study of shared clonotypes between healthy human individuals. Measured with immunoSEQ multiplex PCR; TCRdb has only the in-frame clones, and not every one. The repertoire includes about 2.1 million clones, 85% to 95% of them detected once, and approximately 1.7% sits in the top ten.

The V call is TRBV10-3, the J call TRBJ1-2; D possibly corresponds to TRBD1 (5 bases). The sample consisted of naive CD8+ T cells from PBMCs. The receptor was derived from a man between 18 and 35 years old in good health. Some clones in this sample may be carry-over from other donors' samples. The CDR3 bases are TGTGCCATCAGTGAGCTATCGGCGGGGGCTAACTATGGCTACACCTTC. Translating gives CAISELSAGANYGYTF.